What follows is one T cell receptor (beta chain) and its context. Its antigen is still unknown. This sample was included in a study of shared clonotypes between healthy human individuals. This table comes from immunoSEQ multiplex PCR, and its TCRdb copy is limited to in-frame clones, with some not included. This table holds 100,000 to 120,000 clones, 68% found once. Germline loops: CDR1 SNHLY, CDR2 FYNNEI. The V end was cut by 1 base, the J end by 0 bases, with 10 bases between. The CDR3 contains 15 residues. Notes on the study in general: A small donor pool kept down the genetic and exposure-history diversity that was represented. About 5% of naive CD4 clonotypes were shared across four donors.

The origin of this receptor is a woman aged 25-40 years in good health. The chain combines TRBV2 with TRBJ2-7, with D perhaps matching TRBD1 or TRBD2 (6 bases each). Sequencing used memory CD8+ T cells sorted from blood. Subset specified: CD45RO+ cells pooled with CCR7-negative TemRA cells. The CDR3 bases are TGTGCCAGCAGTGAAGTCAGGGGAGGCTCCTACGAGCAGTACTTC. Protein product: CASSEVRGGSYEQYF.